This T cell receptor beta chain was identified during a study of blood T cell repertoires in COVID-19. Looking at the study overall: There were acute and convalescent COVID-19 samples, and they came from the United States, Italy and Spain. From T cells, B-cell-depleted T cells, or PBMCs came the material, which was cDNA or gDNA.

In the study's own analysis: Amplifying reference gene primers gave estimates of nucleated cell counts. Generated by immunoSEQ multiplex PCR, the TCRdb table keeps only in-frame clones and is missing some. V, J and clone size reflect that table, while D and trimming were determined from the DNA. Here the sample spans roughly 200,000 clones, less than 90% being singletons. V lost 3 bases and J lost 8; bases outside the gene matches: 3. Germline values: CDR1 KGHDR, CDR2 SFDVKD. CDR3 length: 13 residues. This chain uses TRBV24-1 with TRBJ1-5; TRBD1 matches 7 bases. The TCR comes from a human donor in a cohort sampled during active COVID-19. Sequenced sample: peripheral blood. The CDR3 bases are TGTGCCACCAGTGATGGGACAGCGAAGCCCCAGCATTTT. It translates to CATSDGTAKPQHF.